This note documents a single T cell receptor (beta chain) sequence. This specimen belongs to a study of blood T cell repertoires in COVID-19. CDR3 length: 15 residues. Trimming pared 8 bases from V and 1 base from J, leaving 18 bases between. Germline V gene data show CDR1 as MRHNA and CDR2 as SNTAGT. This table comes from immunoSEQ multiplex PCR, and its TCRdb copy is limited to in-frame clones, with some not included. Found here are about 170,000 clones, just under 85% of them singletons; the top ten hold around a fifth. The sequencing sample was made of peripheral blood. The sequence was collected from a woman of 80 years or more with acute or convalescent COVID-19. The gene calls are TRBV6-4 and TRBJ2-7; D possibly corresponds to TRBD1 (6 bases). CDR3 sequence reads: CASPTGAGESYEQYF. CDR3 DNA: TGTGCCAGCCCTACTGGGGCAGGGGAGTCCTACGAGCAGTACTTC.